This TCR beta chain is from a study of graft-versus-host responses after intestinal transplantation. Study in general: Recipients were given multivisceral, liver-intestinal, or isolated intestinal transplants.

Unmatched junction bases numbered 11, after V lost 8 bases and J lost 6 bases. CDR3 length equals 15 residues. CDR1 is MGHDK and CDR2 is SYGVNS in the germline V gene. Profiled with immunoSEQ multiplex PCR; TCRdb holds only in-frame clones, not every one. The table records almost 55,000 clones, about 90% of them present only once. The gene calls are TRBV25-1 and TRBJ2-7; 12 positions match TRBD2. This clonotype originated in a human patient who received an intestinal transplant, so some T cells may come from the graft donor. The sequencing used PBMCs, collected roughly 660 days after intestinal transplant. The CDR3 is CASASGGAARGEQYF. The CDR3 DNA reads TGTGCCAGCGCTAGCGGGGGGGCCGCACGCGGCGAGCAGTACTTC.